The clone carrying this TCR beta chain appeared once. Other nucleotide sequences from this sample produce the same CDR3. The sample comes from a study of shared clonotypes between healthy human individuals. Clones were read by immunoSEQ multiplex PCR, and TCRdb kept only the in-frame ones, dropping some. The sample consists of 2 million to 3 million clones, approximately 94% of them appearing once. The CDR3 is made up of 15 amino acids. V shed 5 bases, J shed 3 bases, and the junction held 6 bases outside the gene matches. Germline V gene data show CDR1 as MDHEN and CDR2 as SYDVKM. The specimen was naive CD4+ T cells from PBMCs. The subset denotes: CD45RA+ positively selected. This rearrangement joins TRBV28 to TRBJ2-7; 11 nucleotides agree with TRBD1. The sequence came from a young man in good health. Some clones in this sample may be carry-over from other donors' samples. CDR3 sequence reads: CASSRPGQGDYEQYF. As DNA, the CDR3 is TGTGCCAGCAGTCGACCGGGACAGGGGGACTACGAGCAGTACTTC.